This TCR beta chain was captured in a study of T cell responses to AZD1222 COVID-19 vaccine. Study conclusions and caveats: Without day 14 samples, only post-peak T cell repertoires were studied.

Clones were sequenced by immunoSEQ multiplex PCR, and TCRdb holds only the in-frame ones, with some missing. The sample gives around 100,000 clones, more than 70% of which show up once; 4.2% is in the top ten. Comments on this clone: Its specificity is unknown.

This CDR3 is 15 amino acids long. Germline CDR1 is SGHRS and CDR2 is YFSETQ. V was shortened by 0 bases and J by 6 bases, with 15 bases between the two germline ends. The source of this sequence is an adult in good health. The V and J genes are TRBV5-1 and TRBJ1-2; D perhaps matches TRBD1 (6 bases). Source: peripheral blood, taken on day 0 of MenACWY control vaccination. The CDR3 is CASSLAVQGLDGYTF. The DNA for the CDR3 is TGCGCCAGCAGCTTGGCGGTTCAGGGGTTAGATGGCTACACCTTC.